Presented here are 26 T cell receptor beta chains from one specimen sequenced in a study of cytomegalovirus exposure and HLA in healthy donors. PCR involved 60 Vbeta and 13 Jbeta primers. The assay was immunoSEQ multiplex PCR, and TCRdb's table has in-frame clones only and misses some. This sample carries 100,000 to 150,000 clones, 78% of them seen once, and the ten largest clones take roughly 1.5%. Sequenced input: PBMCs. The receptors were sampled from a young woman in good health and CMV-seronegative.

The V gene is TRBV5-1, the J gene TRBJ1-2; 7 nucleotides line up with TRBD1. Losses at the gene ends were 4 bases for V and 4 bases for J; bases not matched to a gene: 10. The germline V gene encodes CDR1 SGHRS and CDR2 YFSETQ. The CDR3 contains 15 residues. In nucleotides, the CDR3 is TGCGCCAGCAGCGCCGGGACAGTCCCTTCCTATGGCTACACCTTC. The encoded protein is CASSAGTVPSYGYTF.

J is TRBJ1-2 and V is TRBV7-2, with D possibly TRBD1 on 5 matching bases. CDR1 is SGHTA and CDR2 is FQGNSA in the germline V gene. The CDR3 runs to 15 residues. Trimming stripped 5 bases from V and 5 bases from J, with 18 bases between. The chain's CDR3 is CASSPPGIRGYGYTF. CDR3 in DNA: TGTGCCAGCAGCCCCCCGGGCATTAGGGGATATGGCTACACCTTC.

J is TRBJ2-3 and V is TRBV19; D is possibly TRBD2 (5 bases). V lost 7 bases and J lost 3, with 20 bases in between. The CDR3 has 16 amino acids. Germline V gene data show CDR1 as LNHDA and CDR2 as SQIVND (reference sequence). CDR3 nucleotide sequence: TGTGCCAGTACCAGTGTCTTCGGGAAGGGTACAGATACGCAGTATTTT. It translates to CASTSVFGKGTDTQYF. The whole variable domain, filled in from reference TRBV19 and TRBJ2-3, reads DGGITQSPKYLFRKEGQNVTLSCEQNLNHDAMYWYRQDPGQGLRLIYYSQIVNDFQKGDIAEGYSVSREKKESFPLTVTSAQKNPTAFYLCASTSVFGKGTDTQYFGPGTRLTVL.

The table lists this clone with a count of one. J is TRBJ2-4 and V is TRBV30; TRBD2 might be the D (5 bases). There are 16 residues in the CDR3. Germline lookup yields CDR1 GTSNPN and CDR2 SVGIG (reference sequence). V lost 0 bases, J lost 0 bases, and 12 bases lay in between. The CDR3 protein is CAWSVPGNLAKNIQYF. CDR3 nucleotide sequence: TGTGCCTGGAGTGTCCCGGGAAATCTAGCCAAAAACATTCAGTACTTC.

This chain links TRBV18 with TRBJ2-5; 7 bases fit TRBD2. Losses at the gene ends were 4 bases for V and 1 base for J; bases not matched to a gene: 3. Germline CDR1 and CDR2: KGHSH and LQKENI. The CDR3 has 14 residues. CDR3 sequence (DNA): TGTGCCAGCTCACGGGCTAGCGGCCAAGAGACCCAGTACTTC. Translating it yields CASSRASGQETQYF.

The chain has TRBV29-1 and TRBJ2-2; TRBD2 matches at 12 bases. V was pared by 8 bases and J by 3 bases, with 4 bases of the junction left unmatched. This CDR3 has 14 amino acids. Germline CDR1 reads SQVTM; CDR2 reads ANQGSEA. The chain's CDR3 is CSPGLAGYTGELFF. The CDR3 DNA reads TGCAGCCCGGGACTAGCGGGTTACACCGGGGAGCTGTTTTTT.

V and J are TRBV2 and TRBJ2-1, with 12 bases identical to TRBD2. The CDR3 spans 15 residues. The germline V gene has CDR1 SNHLY and CDR2 FYNNEI. J lost 0 bases, V lost 9 bases, and 3 bases had no gene match. CDR3 amino acids: CASLAGGSSYNEQFF. The CDR3, as DNA: TGTGCCAGTCTAGCGGGAGGGAGCTCCTACAATGAGCAGTTCTTC.

V and J are TRBV5-4 and TRBJ2-3; 7 bases map to TRBD1. CDR1 and CDR2 (germline): SGHNT, YYREEE (reference sequence). The J segment lost 4 bases and the V segment lost 1 base, leaving 3 bases of the junction unmatched. This CDR3 has 14 residues. Here the CDR3 DNA reads TGTGCCAGCAGCTTGATAACAGGGGCAGATACGCAGTATTTT. This translates into CASSLITGADTQYF.

In the case of this clone: Germline and junction disagree at one end, which may indicate a read error. The chain has TRBV7-9 and TRBJ2-3; no definite D call. The CDR3 consists of 13 residues. Germline CDR1 is SEHNR and CDR2 is FQNEAQ (reference sequence). The CDR3: CASSLTAADMQYF. The CDR3 region has the DNA TGTGCCAGCAGCTTGACGGCGGCCGATATGCAGTATTTT.

This clone has only a few counts. This chain connects TRBV6-5 to TRBJ1-1; D remains ambiguous. Germline CDR1 reads MNHEY; CDR2 reads SVGAGI. The CDR3 is made up of 15 amino acids. V was pared by 0 bases and J by 2 bases, with 10 bases between. CDR3 protein: CASSYSPGDNTEAFF. CDR3 sequence (DNA): TGTGCCAGCAGTTACTCACCGGGAGACAACACTGAAGCTTTCTTT.

This clone was detected a few times. The rearrangement joins TRBV19 to TRBJ1-3; perhaps TRBD1 as D (6 bases). Trimming cost V 9 bases and J 0 bases, with 15 bases left between them. CDR1 LNHDA and CDR2 SQIVND come from the germline V gene (reference sequence). CDR3 length: 15 amino acids. CDR3 sequence: CASRQGPVSGNTIYF. Here the CDR3 DNA reads TGTGCCAGCCGCCAGGGGCCGGTCTCTGGAAACACCATATATTTT.

This CDR3 is CAWSAQGNQPQHF. The CDR3 DNA follows: TGTGCCTGGAGTGCCCAGGGCAATCAGCCCCAGCATTTT. The chain employs TRBV30 and TRBJ1-5, with no clear D. CDR1 and CDR2 from the germline V gene are GTSNPN and SVGIG (reference sequence). The CDR3 loop spans 13 amino acids. Trimming shortened V by 1 base and J by 2 bases, and 6 bases separated the two germline ends.

This clone was seen more than once but under ten times. This chain uses TRBV5-4 with TRBJ2-3; no clear D gene. Trimming removed 4 bases from V and 4 bases from J, with 19 bases in between. The CDR3 runs 16 residues. Germline V gene sequence: CDR1 SGHNT, CDR2 YYREEE (reference sequence). The CDR3 DNA reads as TGTGCCAGCAGCCCGCAGATGGGCTCGGCCCCAGATACGCAGTATTTT. It yields the protein CASSPQMGSAPDTQYF.

The chain has TRBV5-1 and TRBJ1-1; possibly TRBD1 for D (5 bases). In germline, CDR1 is SGHRS, CDR2 YFSETQ. Trimming pared 7 bases from V and 3 bases from J, leaving 19 bases between. The CDR3 length is 15 residues. CDR3 in amino acids: CASRPGEGMDTEAFF. DNA of the CDR3: TGCGCCAGCCGCCCGGGGGAGGGTATGGACACTGAAGCTTTCTTT.

This chain links TRBV7-8 with TRBJ1-2, with a possible D match to TRBD1 (5 bases). Germline V gene data show CDR1 as SGHVS and CDR2 as FQNEAQ. The V and J ends lost 6 bases and 7 bases respectively, with 15 bases between them. CDR3 length equals 13 residues. CDR3 amino acids: CASRIGAGLGYTF. The CDR3 coding sequence is TGTGCCAGCAGAATTGGGGCAGGGCTTGGCTACACCTTC.

The chain has TRBV29-1 and TRBJ2-1; 9 bases agree with TRBD2. The CDR3 sequence is 10 residues long. The V segment lost 8 bases and the J segment 10 bases; nucleotides outside the gene matches: 3. Germline-derived CDR1 and CDR2 are SQVTM and ANQGSEA. The DNA of the CDR3 is TGCAGCTCTGGGACTAGCGAGCAGTTCTTC. The encoded protein is CSSGTSEQFF.

V is TRBV27 and J is TRBJ2-7; 8 bases match TRBD2. The J segment lost 0 bases and the V segment lost 0 bases, leaving 4 bases of the junction unmatched. The germline V gene encodes CDR1 MNHEY and CDR2 SMNVEV (reference sequence). This CDR3 comprises 16 residues. Here the CDR3 reads CASSLSAGGPSYEQYF. CDR3 sequence (DNA): TGTGCCAGCAGTTTATCGGCGGGAGGCCCCTCCTACGAGCAGTACTTC.

The chain joins TRBV2 to TRBJ2-4, with 7 bases aligning to TRBD2. V was pared by 7 bases and J by 6 bases, with 9 bases of the junction left unmatched. Germline-derived CDR1 and CDR2 are SNHLY and FYNNEI. The CDR3 runs to 14 residues. The CDR3 nucleotides read TGTGCCAGCAAGGAAAGGCTAGCGGTAAACATTCAGTACTTC. Its protein product is CASKERLAVNIQYF.

This chain joins TRBV5-1 and TRBJ1-2; a possible D gene is TRBD1 (5 bases). CDR1 is SGHRS and CDR2 is YFSETQ in the germline V gene. This CDR3 spans 15 amino acids. V was trimmed by 0 bases and J by 2 bases, leaving 11 bases between them. In nucleotides, the CDR3 is TGCGCCAGCAGCTTGGGGCAGGGAACAAACTATGGCTACACCTTC. Translating gives CASSLGQGTNYGYTF.

V and J are TRBV7-7 and TRBJ1-2, with D perhaps TRBD1 (5 bases). With 9 bases removed from V and 5 bases from J, the gap between germline ends came to 13 bases. Germline CDR1 and CDR2: SSHAT and FNYEAQ (reference sequence). The CDR3 is made up of 12 amino acids. The CDR3 DNA reads as TGTGCCAGTCTGACGCAGGGATATGGCTACACCTTC. Translated: CASLTQGYGYTF. Looking up the rest from reference TRBV7-7 and TRBJ1-2 gives the full variable domain: GAGVSQSPRYKVTKRGQDVTLRCDPISSHATLYWYQQALGQGPEFLTYFNYEAQPDKSGLPSDRFSAERPEGSISTLTIQRTEQRDSAMYRCASLTQGYGYTFGSGTRLTVV.

The chain employs TRBV7-7 and TRBJ2-2; the D gene is possibly TRBD2 (7 bases). In germline, CDR1 is SSHAT, CDR2 FNYEAQ (reference sequence). This CDR3 is 16 amino acids long. V gave up 5 bases and J gave up 3 bases, with 16 bases separating them. CDR3: CASSLRGGADTGELFF. The CDR3 nucleotides are TGTGCCAGCAGCCTCCGCGGGGGCGCGGACACCGGGGAGCTGTTTTTT. The full variable domain, in which reference TRBV7-7 and TRBJ2-2 provide the parts outside the CDR3, is GAGVSQSPRYKVTKRGQDVTLRCDPISSHATLYWYQQALGQGPEFLTYFNYEAQPDKSGLPSDRFSAERPEGSISTLTIQRTEQRDSAMYRCASSLRGGADTGELFFGEGSRLTVL.

J is TRBJ2-4 and V is TRBV6-1, with TRBD1 as a possible D gene (5 bases). The CDR3 length is 14 residues. The V end was cut by 4 bases, the J end by 8 bases, with 15 bases between. Germline assignment: CDR1 MNHNS and CDR2 SASEGT. CDR3 in amino acids: CASSGTRGADIQYF. The CDR3 DNA reads as TGTGCCAGCAGTGGGACAAGGGGCGCGGACATTCAGTACTTC.

The chain carries TRBV4-2 and TRBJ2-7; 9 nucleotides match TRBD2. Trimming at V came to 0 bases and at J to 3 bases, leaving 6 bases not matched to a gene. This CDR3 spans 16 amino acids. From germline, CDR1 is LGHNA and CDR2 YNFKEQ. The CDR3 loop is CASSQDGREGRYEQYF. Written as DNA, the CDR3 is TGTGCCAGCAGCCAAGATGGGCGGGAGGGCCGCTACGAGCAGTACTTC.

The chain combines TRBV7-6 with TRBJ2-2; D may be TRBD2 (8 bases). CDR3 length: 17 residues. The V gene lost 2 bases and the J gene lost 7 bases, with 20 bases spanning the gap. Germline V gene lookup returns CDR1 SGHVS and CDR2 FNYEAQ. CDR3 residues: CASSLRSGGLGHGELFF. The CDR3, as DNA: TGTGCCAGCAGCTTACGGTCAGGGGGACTAGGTCACGGGGAGCTGTTTTTT.

This clone has a handful of counts. The gene calls are TRBV19 and TRBJ1-2; TRBD1 matches at 7 bases. This CDR3 contains 14 residues. V lost 7 bases, J lost 8 bases, and 13 bases stayed unmatched. Germline lookup yields CDR1 LNHDA and CDR2 SQIVND (reference sequence). CDR3 protein: CASTSGTAHMGYTF. In nucleotides, the CDR3 is TGTGCCAGTACCTCGGGGACAGCCCATATGGGCTACACCTTC.

The rearrangement links TRBV5-6 to TRBJ2-7, with 12 bases that match TRBD1. The CDR3 is made up of 15 amino acids. Looked up from germline, CDR1 is SGHDT and CDR2 is YYEEEE. The V and J ends lost 3 bases and 7 bases, in that order; junction bases with no gene match: 8. This chain's CDR3 is CASSYGTGGPGEQYF. CDR3 coding DNA: TGTGCCAGCAGCTACGGGACAGGGGGCCCTGGAGAGCAGTACTTC.